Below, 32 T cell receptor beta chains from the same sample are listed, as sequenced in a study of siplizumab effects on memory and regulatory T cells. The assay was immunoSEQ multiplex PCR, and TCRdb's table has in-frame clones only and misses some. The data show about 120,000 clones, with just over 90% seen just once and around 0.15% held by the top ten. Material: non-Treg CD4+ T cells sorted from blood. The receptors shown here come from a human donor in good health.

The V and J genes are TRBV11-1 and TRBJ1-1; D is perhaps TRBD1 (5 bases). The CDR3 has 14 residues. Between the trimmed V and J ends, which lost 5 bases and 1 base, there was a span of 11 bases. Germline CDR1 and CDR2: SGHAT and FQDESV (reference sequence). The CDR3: CASSIGTANTEAFF. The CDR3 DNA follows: TGTGCCAGCAGCATAGGGACGGCGAACACTGAAGCTTTCTTT.

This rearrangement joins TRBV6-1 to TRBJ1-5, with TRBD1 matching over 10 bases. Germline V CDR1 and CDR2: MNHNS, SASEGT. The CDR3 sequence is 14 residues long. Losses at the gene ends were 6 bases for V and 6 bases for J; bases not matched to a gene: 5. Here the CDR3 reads CASRGQGGGQPQHF. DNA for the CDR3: TGTGCCAGCAGAGGACAGGGGGGCGGTCAGCCCCAGCATTTT.

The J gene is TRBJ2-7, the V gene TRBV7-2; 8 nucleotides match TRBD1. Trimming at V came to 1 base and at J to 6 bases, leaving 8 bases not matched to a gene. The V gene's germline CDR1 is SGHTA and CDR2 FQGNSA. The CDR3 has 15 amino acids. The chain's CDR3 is CASSLVGQGATEQYF. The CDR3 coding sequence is TGTGCCAGCAGCTTAGTTGGGCAGGGGGCTACCGAGCAGTACTTC. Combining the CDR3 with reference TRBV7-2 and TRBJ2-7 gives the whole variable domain GAGVSQSPSNKVTEKGKDVELRCDPISGHTALYWYRQSLGQGLEFLIYFQGNSAPDKSGLPSDRFSAERTGGSVSTLTIQRTQQEDSAVYLCASSLVGQGATEQYFGPGTRLTVT.

CDR3 nucleotide sequence: TGTGCCAGCTCACCTCTCTCGGAGACTAACTATGGCTACACCTTC. Protein sequence: CASSPLSETNYGYTF. The V and J genes are TRBV18 and TRBJ1-2; no clear D gene. Germline values: CDR1 KGHSH, CDR2 LQKENI. The V end lost 3 bases, the J end lost 0 bases, and 11 bases lay between the germline ends. The CDR3 length is 15 residues.

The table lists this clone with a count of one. The CDR3 sequence is CSARDIRAFF. The CDR3 DNA is TGCAGTGCTAGAGATATAAGGGCTTTCTTT. The V call is TRBV20-1, the J call TRBJ1-1; D unresolved. Trimming stripped 0 bases from V and 11 bases from J, with 7 bases between. This CDR3 comprises 10 residues. Germline V lookup: CDR1 DFQATT, CDR2 SNEGSKA (reference sequence).

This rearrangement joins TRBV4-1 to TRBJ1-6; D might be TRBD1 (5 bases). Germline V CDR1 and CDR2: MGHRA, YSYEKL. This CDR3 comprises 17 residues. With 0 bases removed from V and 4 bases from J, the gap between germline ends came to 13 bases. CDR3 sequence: CASSQDPGVLYNSPLHF. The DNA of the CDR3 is TGCGCCAGCAGCCAAGATCCGGGGGTTCTGTATAATTCACCCCTCCACTTT.

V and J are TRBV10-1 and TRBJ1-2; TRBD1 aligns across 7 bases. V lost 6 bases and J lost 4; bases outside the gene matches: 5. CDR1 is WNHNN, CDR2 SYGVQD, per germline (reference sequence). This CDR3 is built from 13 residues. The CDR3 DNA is TGCGCCAGCAGCCCGGACAGGAGCTATGGCTACACCTTC. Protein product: CASSPDRSYGYTF.

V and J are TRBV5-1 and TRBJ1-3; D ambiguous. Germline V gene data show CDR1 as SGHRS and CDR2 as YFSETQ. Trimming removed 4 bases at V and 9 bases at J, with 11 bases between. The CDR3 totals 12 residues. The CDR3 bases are TGCGCCAGCAGCCTGAGTAACATCACCATATATTTT. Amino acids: CASSLSNITIYF.

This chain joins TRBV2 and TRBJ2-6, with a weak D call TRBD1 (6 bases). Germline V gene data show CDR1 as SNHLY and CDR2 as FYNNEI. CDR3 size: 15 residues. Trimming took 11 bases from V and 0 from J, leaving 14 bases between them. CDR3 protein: CAGRGQLSGANVLTF. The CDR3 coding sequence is TGTGCCGGACGAGGACAGCTCTCTGGGGCCAACGTCCTGACTTTC.

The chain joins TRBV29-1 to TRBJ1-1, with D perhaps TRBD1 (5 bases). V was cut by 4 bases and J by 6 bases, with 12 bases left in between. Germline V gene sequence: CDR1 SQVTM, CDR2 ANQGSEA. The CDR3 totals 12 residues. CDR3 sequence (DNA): TGCAGCGTTGGCCCGGGAGGGGCTGAAGCTTTCTTT. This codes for CSVGPGGAEAFF.

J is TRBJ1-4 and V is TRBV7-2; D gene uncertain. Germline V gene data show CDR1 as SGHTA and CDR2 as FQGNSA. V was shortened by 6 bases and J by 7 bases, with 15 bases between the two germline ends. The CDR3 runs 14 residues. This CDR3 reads CASSSGFSSEKLFF. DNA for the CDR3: TGTGCCAGCAGTTCGGGGTTTAGTAGTGAAAAACTGTTTTTT.

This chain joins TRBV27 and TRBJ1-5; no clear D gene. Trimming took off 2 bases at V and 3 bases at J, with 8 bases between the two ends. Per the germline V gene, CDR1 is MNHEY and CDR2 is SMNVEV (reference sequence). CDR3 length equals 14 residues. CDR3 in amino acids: CASSLHTNNQPQHF. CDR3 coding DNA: TGTGCCAGCAGTTTACACACCAACAATCAGCCCCAGCATTTT.

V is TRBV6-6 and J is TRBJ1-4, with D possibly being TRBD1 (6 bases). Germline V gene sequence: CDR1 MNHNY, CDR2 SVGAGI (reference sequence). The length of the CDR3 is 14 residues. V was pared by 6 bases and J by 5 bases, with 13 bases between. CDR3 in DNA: TGTGCCAGCAGATGGACAGCCGCAAATGAAAAACTGTTTTTT. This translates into CASRWTAANEKLFF.

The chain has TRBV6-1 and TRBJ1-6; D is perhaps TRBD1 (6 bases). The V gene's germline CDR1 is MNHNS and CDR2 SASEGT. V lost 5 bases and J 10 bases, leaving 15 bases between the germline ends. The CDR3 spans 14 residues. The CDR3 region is CASSSQRTESPLHF. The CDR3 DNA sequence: TGTGCCAGCAGTTCTCAGAGGACAGAGTCACCCCTCCACTTT.

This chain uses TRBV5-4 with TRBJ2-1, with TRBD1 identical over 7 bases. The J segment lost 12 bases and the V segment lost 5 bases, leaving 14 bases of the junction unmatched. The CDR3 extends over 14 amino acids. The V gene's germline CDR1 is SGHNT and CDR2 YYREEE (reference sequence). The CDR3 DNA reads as TGTGCCAGCAGGCCCGAACCGACAGGGCTTCGGCAGTTCTTC. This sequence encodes CASRPEPTGLRQFF.

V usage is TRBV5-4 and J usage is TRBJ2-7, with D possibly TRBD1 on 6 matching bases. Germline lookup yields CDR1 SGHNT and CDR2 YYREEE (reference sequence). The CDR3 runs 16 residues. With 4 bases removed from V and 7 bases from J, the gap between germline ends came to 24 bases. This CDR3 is CASSLSGQRSVGEQYF. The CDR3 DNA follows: TGTGCCAGCAGCCTATCAGGACAGCGGTCGGTGGGGGAGCAGTACTTC. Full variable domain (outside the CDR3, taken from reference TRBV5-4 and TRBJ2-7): ETGVTQSPTHLIKTRGQQVTLRCSSQSGHNTVSWYQQALGQGPQFIFQYYREEENGRGNFPPRFSGLQFPNYSSELNVNALELDDSALYLCASSLSGQRSVGEQYFGPGTRLTVT.

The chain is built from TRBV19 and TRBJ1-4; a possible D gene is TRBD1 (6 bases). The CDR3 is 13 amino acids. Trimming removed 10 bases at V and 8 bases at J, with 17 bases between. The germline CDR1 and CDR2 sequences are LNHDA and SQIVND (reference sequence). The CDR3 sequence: CATSRGRGEKLFF. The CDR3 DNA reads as TGTGCCACCAGTCGGGGGCGGGGGGAAAAACTGTTTTTT.

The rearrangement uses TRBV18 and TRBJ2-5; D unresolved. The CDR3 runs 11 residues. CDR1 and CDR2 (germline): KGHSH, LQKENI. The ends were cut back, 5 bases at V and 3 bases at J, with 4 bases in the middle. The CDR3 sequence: CASSTEETQYF. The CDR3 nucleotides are TGTGCCAGCTCAACCGAAGAGACCCAGTACTTC.

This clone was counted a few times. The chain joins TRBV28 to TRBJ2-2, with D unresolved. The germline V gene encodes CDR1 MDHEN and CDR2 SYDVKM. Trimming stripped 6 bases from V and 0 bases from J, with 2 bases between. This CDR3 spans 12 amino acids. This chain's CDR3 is CASSANTGELFF. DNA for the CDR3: TGTGCCAGCAGCGCGAACACCGGGGAGCTGTTTTTT.

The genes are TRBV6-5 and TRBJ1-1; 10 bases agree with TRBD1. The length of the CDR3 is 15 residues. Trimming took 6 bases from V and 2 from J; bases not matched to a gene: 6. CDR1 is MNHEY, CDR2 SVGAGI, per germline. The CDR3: CASSPGQGGNTEAFF. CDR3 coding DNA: TGTGCCAGCAGCCCTGGACAGGGGGGAAACACTGAAGCTTTCTTT.

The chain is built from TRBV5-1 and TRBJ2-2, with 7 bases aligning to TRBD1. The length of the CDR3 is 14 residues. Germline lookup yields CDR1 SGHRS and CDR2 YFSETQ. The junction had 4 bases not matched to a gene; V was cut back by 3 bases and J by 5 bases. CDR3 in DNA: TGCGCCAGCAGCTCGGGACAGAAGACCGGGGAGCTGTTTTTT. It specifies CASSSGQKTGELFF.

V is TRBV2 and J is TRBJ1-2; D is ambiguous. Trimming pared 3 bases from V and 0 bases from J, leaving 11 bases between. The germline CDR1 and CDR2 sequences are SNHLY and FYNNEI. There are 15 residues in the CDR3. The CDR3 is CASSDTSRANYGYTF. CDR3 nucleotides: TGTGCCAGCAGTGATACTTCCAGAGCTAACTATGGCTACACCTTC. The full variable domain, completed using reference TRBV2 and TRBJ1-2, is EPEVTQTPSHQVTQMGQEVILRCVPISNHLYFYWYRQILGQKVEFLVSFYNNEISEKSEIFDDQFSVERPDGSNFTLKIRSTKLEDSAMYFCASSDTSRANYGYTFGSGTRLTVV.

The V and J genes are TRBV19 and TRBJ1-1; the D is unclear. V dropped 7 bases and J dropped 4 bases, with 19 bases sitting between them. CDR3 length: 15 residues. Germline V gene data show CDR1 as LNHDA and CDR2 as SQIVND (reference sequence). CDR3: CASISRYAVSTEAFF. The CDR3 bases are TGTGCCAGTATTAGTCGGTATGCGGTTAGCACTGAAGCTTTCTTT.

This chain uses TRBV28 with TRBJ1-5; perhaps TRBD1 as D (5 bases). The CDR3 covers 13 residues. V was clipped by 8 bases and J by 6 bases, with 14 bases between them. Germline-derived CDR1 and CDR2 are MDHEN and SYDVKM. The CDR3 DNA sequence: TGTGCCAGCCGGACACCGGATATTCAGCCCCAGCATTTT. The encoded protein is CASRTPDIQPQHF.

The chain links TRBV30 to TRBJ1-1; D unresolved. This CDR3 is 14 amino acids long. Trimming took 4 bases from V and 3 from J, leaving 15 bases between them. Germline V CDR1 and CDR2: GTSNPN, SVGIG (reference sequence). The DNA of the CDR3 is TGTGCCTGGATGCTACACGGACGATACACTGAAGCTTTCTTT. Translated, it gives CAWMLHGRYTEAFF.

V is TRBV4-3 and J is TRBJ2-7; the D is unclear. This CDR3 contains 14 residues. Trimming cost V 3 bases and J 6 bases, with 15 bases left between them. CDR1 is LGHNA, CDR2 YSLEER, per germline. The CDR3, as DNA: TGCGCCAGCAGCCAGGGGTTTATGGGATCCGAGCAGTACTTC. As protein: CASSQGFMGSEQYF.

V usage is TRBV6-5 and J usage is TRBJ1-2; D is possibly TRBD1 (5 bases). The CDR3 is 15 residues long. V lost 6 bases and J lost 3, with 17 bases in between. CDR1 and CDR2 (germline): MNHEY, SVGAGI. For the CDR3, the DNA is TGTGCCAGCAGCTCAAATGGAGGGGCCTACTATGGCTACACCTTC. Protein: CASSSNGGAYYGYTF.

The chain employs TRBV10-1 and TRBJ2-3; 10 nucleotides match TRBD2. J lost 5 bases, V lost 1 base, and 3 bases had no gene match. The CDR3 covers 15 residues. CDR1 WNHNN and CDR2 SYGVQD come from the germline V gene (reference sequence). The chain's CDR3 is CASSELAGGIDTQYF. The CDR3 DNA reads TGCGCCAGCAGTGAGTTAGCGGGGGGTATAGATACGCAGTATTTT.

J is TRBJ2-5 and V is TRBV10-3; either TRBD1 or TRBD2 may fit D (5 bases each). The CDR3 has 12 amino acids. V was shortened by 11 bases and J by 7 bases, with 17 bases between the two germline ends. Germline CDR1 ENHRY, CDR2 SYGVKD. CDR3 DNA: TGTGCCTCCGGGACGGACCTTTCGACCCAGTACTTC. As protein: CASGTDLSTQYF.

As DNA, the CDR3 is TGCGCCAGCAGCTTGGGACAGGCGGGGGAGACCCAGTACTTC. This codes for CASSLGQAGETQYF. The genes are TRBV5-1 and TRBJ2-5; D tentatively fits TRBD1 or TRBD2 (6 bases each). The germline V and J ends were trimmed by 0 bases and 5 bases, with 11 bases remaining between them. The CDR3 consists of 14 residues. In germline, CDR1 is SGHRS, CDR2 YFSETQ. The variable domain in full, completed from reference TRBV5-1 and TRBJ2-5, reads KAGVTQTPRYLIKTRGQQVTLSCSPISGHRSVSWYQQTPGQGLQFLFEYFSETQRNKGNFPGRFSGRQFSNSRSEMNVSTLELGDSALYLCASSLGQAGETQYFGPGTRLLVL.

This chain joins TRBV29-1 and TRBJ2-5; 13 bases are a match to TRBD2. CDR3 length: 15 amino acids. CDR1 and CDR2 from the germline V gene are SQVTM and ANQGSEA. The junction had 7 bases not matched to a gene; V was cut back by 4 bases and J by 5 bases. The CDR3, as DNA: TGCAGCGTTGTCACTAGCGGGGGGGCAGTGGAGACCCAGTACTTC. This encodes CSVVTSGGAVETQYF.

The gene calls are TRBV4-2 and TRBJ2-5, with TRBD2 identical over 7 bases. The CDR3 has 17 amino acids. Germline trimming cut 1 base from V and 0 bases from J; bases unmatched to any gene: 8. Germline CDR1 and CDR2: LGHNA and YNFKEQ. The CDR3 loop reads CASSQGAAGVYQETQYF. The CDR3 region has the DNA TGTGCCAGCAGCCAAGGGGCGGCGGGAGTGTACCAAGAGACCCAGTACTTC.